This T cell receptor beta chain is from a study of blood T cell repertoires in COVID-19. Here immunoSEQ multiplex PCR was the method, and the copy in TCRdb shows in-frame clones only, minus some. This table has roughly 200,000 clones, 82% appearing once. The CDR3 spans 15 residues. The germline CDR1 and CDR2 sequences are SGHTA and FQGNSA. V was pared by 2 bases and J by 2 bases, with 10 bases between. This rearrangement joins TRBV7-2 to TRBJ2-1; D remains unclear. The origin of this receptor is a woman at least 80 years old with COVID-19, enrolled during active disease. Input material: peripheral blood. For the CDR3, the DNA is TGTGCCAGCAGCTTATCGGTGGGCCCCTACAATGAGCAGTTCTTC. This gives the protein CASSLSVGPYNEQFF.